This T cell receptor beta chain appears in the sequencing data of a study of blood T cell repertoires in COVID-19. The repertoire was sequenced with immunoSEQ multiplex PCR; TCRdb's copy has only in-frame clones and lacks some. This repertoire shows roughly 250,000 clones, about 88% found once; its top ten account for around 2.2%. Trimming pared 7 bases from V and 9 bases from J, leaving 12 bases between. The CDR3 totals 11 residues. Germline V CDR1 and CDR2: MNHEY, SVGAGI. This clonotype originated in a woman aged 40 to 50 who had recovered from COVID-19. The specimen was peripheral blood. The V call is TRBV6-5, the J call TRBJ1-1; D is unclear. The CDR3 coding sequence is TGTGCCAGCACCAACGGGGTGAAAGCTTTCTTT. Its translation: CASTNGVKAFF.